The present TCR beta chain was sequenced within a study of blood T cell repertoires in COVID-19 (TCRdb year 2020). Concerning the study at large: The collaborator samples originated in the United States, Italy and Spain and spanned the acute and convalescent phases of COVID-19. The prospective study material was composed of cDNA or gDNA derived from T cells, B-cell-depleted T cells, or PBMCs. The dataset comprised deeply sampled blood TCRbeta repertoires from subjects exposed to, actively infected with, or recovered from COVID-19. The repertoires were released in a freely available public database intended as a resource for research on the immune response to SARS-CoV-2. Samples were obtained from the ongoing ImmuneRACE study (first 160 participants) and from 1,254 subjects provided by 6 global collaborators. Sample metadata almost always included a de-identified subject ID, COVID-19 status, age in years and sex. Where available, HLA class I and class II types were obtained from metadata supplied by the sample provider rather than from assay-based typing. Points the paper makes about the study in general: The amount of clinical and demographic metadata varied by source and participant and was provided uncurated.

The collaborating institutions used their own protocols to collect whole blood in K2EDTA tubes. For TCRbeta analysis, collaborators shipped samples as frozen whole blood, isolated PBMCs, or DNA extracted from either of those sample types. Concerning this clone itself: This receptor's antigen is unknown. Within one base of it there is no much larger clone, and no base qualities were kept.

Including cysteine and phenylalanine, the CDR3 has 13 amino acids. The read is trimmed to its CDR3 DNA, 39 bases read in frame from base 1. The junction shows trimming of 5 bases on V and 7 bases on J, and the gene matches do not reach 4 bases of it. TCRbeta CDR3 regions were amplified from genomic DNA by means of the immunoSEQ Assay, a bias-controlled multiplex PCR. The authors' pipeline ran thus. Nucleated cell counts per sample were estimated from amplification of reference gene primers within the assay. Sequence reads were collapsed and filtered to measure the absolute abundance of every unique TCRbeta CDR3 rearrangement. For each sample, productive Simpson clonality was calculated as the square root of Simpson's diversity index over productive rearrangements. This immuneACCESS table, as held by TCRdb, lists in-frame sequences with V and J called but not all clones. Of the missing ones, under half trace to an unresolved V gene in checked studies; the others have no known cause. That table supplies the V and J calls and clone size; D and trimming were determined from the DNA. The sample table lists 30,000 to 45,000 clones, about 88% of them with a count of one. Over 9.5% of the sample lies in the top ten.

The rearranged segments are TRBV12-3 or TRBV12-4 and TRBJ2-1; 8 central bases correspond to TRBD2. The sequencing input was peripheral blood. This receptor was taken from a man aged 55-75 years with active COVID-19. The DNA sequence is given as TGTGCCAGCAGTCCCGGGACTAGTAATGAGCAGTTCTTC. Translated, this is CASSPGTSNEQFF.